The 32 T cell receptor beta chains listed next were all sequenced from one sample in a study of blood T cells in healthy people across ages. Next came a second PCR, run for roughly 6 to 11 cycles, which used a sample-barcoded 5' primer along with a J-beta primer mix. TCRdb passed the 5' RACE reads through MiXCR, listing each CDR3 protein once. The data show more than 500,000 distinct CDR3 sequences, with around 27% seen just once and roughly 3.5% held by the top ten. These data also featured in a second study, about T cells of mothers and their children.

Sequenced input: blood. The receptors derive from a boy aged 2-15 years in good health.

The chain links TRBV10-2 to TRBJ1-1; 8 bases fit TRBD1. The V segment lost 5 bases and the J segment 6 bases; nucleotides outside the gene matches: 5. Germline V gene sequence: CDR1 WSHSY, CDR2 SAAADI. The CDR3 covers 13 residues. DNA for the CDR3: TGCGCCAGCAGTAAAGCAGGGGGCCCTGAAGCTTTCTTT. It specifies CASSKAGGPEAFF.

The J gene is TRBJ1-1, the V gene TRBV5-1, with TRBD1 as a possible D gene (6 bases). Trimming left V 9 bases short and J 1 base short, with 16 bases between. The germline gives CDR1 SGHRS, CDR2 YFSETQ. The CDR3 is made up of 14 amino acids. CDR3 bases: TGCGCCACCTCGACAGGCGCCCCGAACACTGAAGCTTTCTTT. As protein: CATSTGAPNTEAFF.

The sample holds many counts of this clonotype. The chain carries TRBV15 and TRBJ2-5, with 9 nucleotides matching TRBD2. The CDR3 consists of 15 residues. Germline V gene data show CDR1 as LNHNV and CDR2 as YYDKDF (reference sequence). The trim removed 1 base at V and 0 bases at J, leaving 0 bases unmatched. CDR3 nucleotide sequence: TGTGCCACCAGCAGAGGGACTAGCGACCAAGAGACCCAGTACTTC. It translates to CATSRGTSDQETQYF.

The rearrangement joins TRBV7-8 to TRBJ2-5; TRBD2 matches at 11 bases. The tail of the sequence fits TRBJ2-7 better, so the J call may be wrong. Looked up from germline, CDR1 is SGHVS and CDR2 is FQNEAQ. This CDR3 has 16 amino acids. In DNA form, the CDR3 reads TGTGCCAGCAGCGAAGACGGGGCTAGCGGGGGGTACGAGCAGTACTTC. Its translation: CASSEDGASGGYEQYF.

This clonotype was observed at least ten times. V usage is TRBV29-1 and J usage is TRBJ2-7; the D gene is possibly TRBD1 (5 bases). Looked up from germline, CDR1 is SQVTM and CDR2 is ANQGSEA. This CDR3 spans 11 amino acids. With 3 bases removed from V and 3 bases from J, the gap between germline ends came to 6 bases. CDR3 in amino acids: CSVEDNYEQYF. The CDR3 coding sequence is TGCAGCGTTGAGGACAACTACGAGCAGTACTTC.

A few counts support this clonotype. The genes are TRBV10-3 and TRBJ1-2, with D tentatively TRBD1 (5 bases). CDR3 length: 10 residues. Germline lookup yields CDR1 ENHRY and CDR2 SYGVKD. V lost 7 bases and J lost 8, with 8 bases in between. CDR3: CAIMAGGYTF. Here the CDR3 DNA reads TGTGCCATCATGGCAGGGGGCTACACCTTC.

In nucleotides, the CDR3 is TGTGCCAGCAGCCCAGGACTAGCGGGGCGAAATGAGCAGTTCTTC. Translating gives CASSPGLAGRNEQFF. The chain uses TRBV7-3 and TRBJ2-1; 12 bases fit TRBD2. Trimming took 5 bases from V and 7 from J; bases not matched to a gene: 6. The CDR3 sequence is 15 residues long. Germline CDR1 is SGHTA and CDR2 is FQGTGA.

This clonotype was seen a handful of times. The genes are TRBV11-1 and TRBJ1-1; the D is unclear. Germline V gene sequence: CDR1 SGHAT, CDR2 FQDESV (reference sequence). This CDR3 has 13 amino acids. The V gene lost 4 bases and the J gene lost 7 bases, with 13 bases spanning the gap. CDR3 nucleotides: TGTGCCAGCAGCTATGAGACGGACTTTGAAGCTTTCTTT. This sequence encodes CASSYETDFEAFF.

This clonotype has a handful of counts. This sequence joins TRBV5-5 and TRBJ2-7, with 7 bases aligning to TRBD1. This CDR3 comprises 15 residues. Germline CDR1 and CDR2: SGHKS and YYEKEE (reference sequence). V dropped 1 base and J dropped 1; count of bases not matched to a gene: 5. Here the CDR3 reads CASSLMQGVSYEQYF. Written as DNA, the CDR3 is TGTGCCAGCAGCTTGATGCAGGGGGTATCCTACGAGCAGTACTTC.

This sequence joins TRBV14 and TRBJ2-5; no clear D gene. V was shortened by 0 bases and J by 1 base, with 6 bases between the two germline ends. This CDR3 is built from 14 residues. Looked up from germline, CDR1 is SGHDN and CDR2 is FVKESK. CDR3 sequence reads: CASSQDDFQETQYF. In DNA, the CDR3 is TGTGCCAGCAGCCAAGATGACTTCCAAGAGACCCAGTACTTC.

V and J are TRBV18 and TRBJ2-4, with unresolved D. V lost 3 bases and J lost 4, with 10 bases in between. CDR1 is KGHSH and CDR2 is LQKENI in the germline V gene. The CDR3 spans 14 residues. CDR3 sequence reads: CASSPQPRKNIQYF. The CDR3 DNA sequence: TGTGCCAGCTCACCTCAACCTAGAAAAAACATTCAGTACTTC.

The chain combines TRBV30 with TRBJ2-5; no clear D gene. This CDR3 spans 12 amino acids. The V gene's germline CDR1 is GTSNPN and CDR2 SVGIG (reference sequence). Trimming removed 5 bases at V and 1 base at J, with 8 bases between. The DNA for the CDR3 is TGTGCCTGGGCCCTGAGCCAAGAGACCCAGTACTTC. This translates into CAWALSQETQYF.

The chain has TRBV20-1 and TRBJ2-3; 8 bases match TRBD1. Germline CDR1 DFQATT, CDR2 SNEGSKA (reference sequence). CDR3 length equals 16 residues. V shed 2 bases and J 4 bases; nucleotides not matched to a gene: 11. DNA for the CDR3: TGCAGTGCTAGAAGCTACCGGACAGGGAAGTCAGATACGCAGTATTTT. This translates into CSARSYRTGKSDTQYF.

This clonotype was recorded a few times. The V gene is TRBV2, the J gene TRBJ2-5, with a possible D match to TRBD2 (6 bases). The germline V and J ends were trimmed by 7 bases and 5 bases, with 17 bases remaining between them. The germline V gene encodes CDR1 SNHLY and CDR2 FYNNEI. The CDR3 is 14 residues long. CDR3: CASTGGNGRETQYF. Written as DNA, the CDR3 is TGTGCCAGCACAGGCGGGAATGGGAGGGAGACCCAGTACTTC. Filled out from reference TRBV2 and TRBJ2-5, the complete variable domain reads EPEVTQTPSHQVTQMGQEVILRCVPISNHLYFYWYRQILGQKVEFLVSFYNNEISEKSEIFDDQFSVERPDGSNFTLKIRSTKLEDSAMYFCASTGGNGRETQYFGPGTRLLVL.

This clonotype was recorded a few times. This chain joins TRBV29-1 and TRBJ1-1; D is undetermined. Germline loops: CDR1 SQVTM, CDR2 ANQGSEA. CDR3 length equals 10 residues. V shed 7 bases and J shed 5 bases, with 8 bases lying between them. CDR3 residues: CSALGTEAFF. CDR3 bases: TGCAGCGCCTTGGGGACTGAAGCTTTCTTT. Full variable domain (remainder filled in from reference TRBV29-1 and TRBJ1-1): SAVISQKPSRDICQRGTSLTIQCQVDSQVTMMFWYRQQPGQSLTLIATANQGSEATYESGFVIDKFPISRPNLTFSTLTVSNMSPEDSSIYLCSALGTEAFFGQGTRLTVV.

The chain couples TRBV4-3 to TRBJ2-2; D not certain. CDR1 and CDR2 from the germline V gene are LGHNA and YSLEER. Between the trimmed V and J ends, which lost 0 bases and 4 bases, there was a span of 6 bases. This CDR3 is 14 amino acids long. The CDR3 sequence: CASSQDPGTGELFF. As DNA, the CDR3 is TGCGCCAGCAGCCAAGATCCTGGCACCGGGGAGCTGTTTTTT.

This clonotype was counted a few times. This rearrangement joins TRBV6-1 to TRBJ2-2; 10 bases line up with TRBD1. The CDR3 is made up of 13 amino acids. Germline CDR1 and CDR2: MNHNS and SASEGT. Trimming removed 2 bases from V and 13 bases from J; junction bases left unmatched: 4. The chain's CDR3 is CASSERGDRGLFF. The DNA for the CDR3 is TGTGCCAGCAGTGAAAGGGGGGACAGGGGGCTGTTTTTT.

This clonotype was counted between two and nine times. V and J are TRBV6-2 or TRBV6-3 and TRBJ1-2; no firm D call. The CDR3 runs to 13 residues. The V end lost 4 bases, the J end lost 6 bases, and 12 bases lay between the germline ends. From germline, CDR1 is MNHEY and CDR2 SVGEGT. The CDR3 sequence: CASSSRSADGYTF. The DNA for the CDR3 is TGTGCCAGCAGTTCAAGATCCGCGGATGGCTACACCTTC.

This clonotype was picked up a small number of times. This chain uses TRBV5-1 with TRBJ2-3; 7 nucleotides agree with TRBD2. The CDR3 length is 14 residues. CDR1 and CDR2 (germline): SGHRS, YFSETQ. Losses at the gene ends were 6 bases for V and 0 bases for J; bases not matched to a gene: 4. The CDR3 is CASTSGTSTDTQYF. CDR3 coding DNA: TGCGCCAGCACTAGCGGAACTAGCACAGATACGCAGTATTTT. The full variable domain, completed using reference TRBV5-1 and TRBJ2-3, is KAGVTQTPRYLIKTRGQQVTLSCSPISGHRSVSWYQQTPGQGLQFLFEYFSETQRNKGNFPGRFSGRQFSNSRSEMNVSTLELGDSALYLCASTSGTSTDTQYFGPGTRLTVL.

This chain joins TRBV27 and TRBJ2-3; 10 bases map to TRBD2. Per the germline V gene, CDR1 is MNHEY and CDR2 is SMNVEV (reference sequence). The CDR3 consists of 14 residues. The junction had 5 bases not matched to a gene; V was cut back by 4 bases and J by 7 bases. CDR3 in amino acids: CASSSRTSGNTQYF. The CDR3 DNA reads TGTGCCAGCAGTTCCCGGACTAGCGGTAATACGCAGTATTTT.

The rearrangement links TRBV4-3 to TRBJ1-2; D not resolved. Trimming pared 3 bases from V and 5 bases from J, leaving 16 bases between. The CDR3 length is 15 residues. Germline CDR1 is LGHNA and CDR2 is YSLEER. CDR3 protein: CASSQGLAYYYGYTF. Here the CDR3 DNA reads TGCGCCAGCAGCCAGGGATTGGCGTACTATTATGGCTACACCTTC.

The genes are TRBV12-3 or TRBV12-4 and TRBJ1-1, with TRBD1 as a possible D gene (6 bases). The CDR3 loop spans 13 amino acids. The CDR3 sequence is CATRGQMNTEAFF. The CDR3 coding sequence is TGTGCAACCCGGGGGCAGATGAACACTGAAGCTTTCTTT.

The chain carries TRBV10-2 and TRBJ1-4; D call uncertain. The germline V gene encodes CDR1 WSHSY and CDR2 SAAADI. This CDR3 is 15 amino acids long. V was clipped by 8 bases and J by 2 bases, with 15 bases between them. CDR3 coding DNA: TGCGCCAGCGCGGGAGGTTGGACTACTAATGAAAAACTGTTTTTT. It encodes CASAGGWTTNEKLFF.

This clonotype was seen a few times. Its ends do not fully match the called genes, so a read error is possible. V gene TRBV7-9 combines with J gene TRBJ1-1; unclear D gene. CDR3 length: 14 amino acids. From germline, CDR1 is SEHNR and CDR2 FQNEAQ (reference sequence). The DNA of the CDR3 is TGTGCCAGCGGCTTATCTCGGCTGAACACTGAAGCTTTCTTT. Amino acid sequence: CASGLSRLNTEAFF.

Only a few counts were recorded for this clonotype. This chain links TRBV12-3 or TRBV12-4 with TRBJ2-1; 8 bases map to TRBD2. There are 15 residues in the CDR3. With 6 bases clipped from V and 2 bases from J, the junction kept 6 bases outside the gene matches. The CDR3 region has the DNA TGTGCCAGCAGGGACCACGGGGGGGCCTACAATGAGCAGTTCTTC. Translating it yields CASRDHGGAYNEQFF.

V usage is TRBV6-1 and J usage is TRBJ2-5; weak D call: TRBD1 (6 bases). The CDR3 sequence is 14 residues long. Trimming removed 10 bases from V and 5 bases from J, with 20 bases in between. Germline CDR1 and CDR2: MNHNS and SASEGT. The CDR3 loop reads CATTGTQRRETQYF. CDR3 in DNA: TGTGCCACCACAGGGACCCAGAGGCGGGAGACCCAGTACTTC.

The table lists this clonotype with a few counts. The chain is built from TRBV27 and TRBJ2-5; a possible D gene is TRBD2 (6 bases). V gave up 0 bases and J gave up 11 bases, with 13 bases separating them. CDR1 and CDR2 from the germline V gene are MNHEY and SMNVEV (reference sequence). CDR3 length equals 13 residues. CDR3 protein: CASSLSDRERQYF. The CDR3 nucleotides are TGTGCCAGCAGTTTATCGGACCGGGAGAGGCAGTACTTC.

V is TRBV10-1 and J is TRBJ2-3, with D unresolved. There are 14 residues in the CDR3. CDR1 and CDR2 from the germline V gene are WNHNN and SYGVQD (reference sequence). Trimming took off 5 bases at V and 6 bases at J, with 15 bases between the two ends. Here the CDR3 reads CASSSDLGEDTQYF. CDR3 DNA: TGCGCCAGCAGTTCGGACCTAGGAGAGGATACGCAGTATTTT.

This clonotype was picked up a small number of times. The chain joins TRBV5-1 to TRBJ1-2; TRBD1 is a possible D gene (5 bases). Trimming removed 5 bases at V and 7 bases at J, with 15 bases between. The germline V gene has CDR1 SGHRS and CDR2 YFSETQ. The CDR3 loop spans 13 amino acids. The CDR3 loop reads CASRAGQGTGYTF. The CDR3 DNA reads TGCGCCAGCAGGGCGGGGCAGGGAACTGGCTACACCTTC.

This clonotype was observed a handful of times. The chain is built from TRBV7-6 and TRBJ2-2; 11 nucleotides align to TRBD2. V dropped 1 base and J dropped 3; count of bases not matched to a gene: 1. The CDR3 covers 16 residues. Looked up from germline, CDR1 is SGHVS and CDR2 is FNYEAQ. The chain's CDR3 is CASSLGGLADTGELFF. The CDR3 nucleotides are TGTGCCAGCAGCTTAGGGGGACTAGCGGACACCGGGGAGCTGTTTTTT.

This clonotype came up a few times. The chain links TRBV30 to TRBJ2-5; tentatively, D is TRBD1 (6 bases). V was shortened by 5 bases and J by 2 bases, with 9 bases between the two germline ends. Germline-derived CDR1 and CDR2 are GTSNPN and SVGIG (reference sequence). CDR3 length: 12 amino acids. The CDR3 coding sequence is TGTGCCTGGGGGACACTACAAGAGACCCAGTACTTC. The encoded protein is CAWGTLQETQYF.

V gene TRBV12-3 or TRBV12-4 combines with J gene TRBJ2-7; D is unclear. This CDR3 has 11 amino acids. V lost 6 bases and J lost 9, with 12 bases in between. The DNA for the CDR3 is TGTGCCAGCAGCTCAGGCCCAGGGCAGTACTTC. Translation gives CASSSGPGQYF.